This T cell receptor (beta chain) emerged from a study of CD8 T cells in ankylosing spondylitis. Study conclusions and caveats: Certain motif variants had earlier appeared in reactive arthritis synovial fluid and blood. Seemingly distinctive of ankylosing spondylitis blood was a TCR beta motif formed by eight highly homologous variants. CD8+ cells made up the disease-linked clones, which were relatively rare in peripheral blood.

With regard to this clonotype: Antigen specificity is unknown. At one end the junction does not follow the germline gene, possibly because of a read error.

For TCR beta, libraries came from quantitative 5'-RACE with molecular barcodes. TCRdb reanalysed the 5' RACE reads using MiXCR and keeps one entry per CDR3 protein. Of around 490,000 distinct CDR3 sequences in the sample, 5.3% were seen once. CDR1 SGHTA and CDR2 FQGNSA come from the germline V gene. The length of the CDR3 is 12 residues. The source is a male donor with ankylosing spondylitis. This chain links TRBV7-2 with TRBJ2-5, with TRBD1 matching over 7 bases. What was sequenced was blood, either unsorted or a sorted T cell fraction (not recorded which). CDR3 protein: CASSSNRQGGDF. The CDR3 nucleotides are TGTGCCAGCAGCTCGAACCGACAGGGTGGGGACTTC.